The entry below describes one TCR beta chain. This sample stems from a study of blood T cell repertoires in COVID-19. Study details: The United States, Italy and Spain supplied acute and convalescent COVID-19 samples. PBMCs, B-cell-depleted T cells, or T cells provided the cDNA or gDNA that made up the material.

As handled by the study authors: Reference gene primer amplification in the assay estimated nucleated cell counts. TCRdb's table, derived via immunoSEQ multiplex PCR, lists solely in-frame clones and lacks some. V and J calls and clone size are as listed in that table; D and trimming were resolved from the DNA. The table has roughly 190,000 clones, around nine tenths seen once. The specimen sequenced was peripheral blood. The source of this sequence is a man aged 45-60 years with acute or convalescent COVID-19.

The chain's CDR3 is CASSIRQTNQPQHF. CDR3 sequence (DNA): TGTGCCAGTAGTATCAGACAGACCAATCAGCCCCAGCATTTT. The chain employs TRBV19 and TRBJ1-5, with D perhaps TRBD1 (5 bases). Trimming took off 3 bases at V and 3 bases at J, with 9 bases between the two ends. Looked up from germline, CDR1 is LNHDA and CDR2 is SQIVND (reference sequence). The CDR3 has 14 amino acids.